This T cell receptor beta chain comes out of a study of Ad26.COV2.S vaccination and SARS-CoV-2 variants. Treatment specified: around 19 received Ad26.COV2.S at low or high dose, single or two shots; roughly five received placebo; per-sample allocation not given. The samples were gathered on day 63 after the first injection of vaccine or placebo. Overall study findings and caveats: Using TCR breadth and depth analyses may have led to underestimated total T cell responses.

The CDR3 length is 17 residues. Germline-derived CDR1 and CDR2 are WNHNN and SYGVQD (reference sequence). The ends were cut back, 5 bases at V and 3 bases at J, with 23 bases in the middle. A word on this clone: Antigen: not known.

Sequenced by immunoSEQ multiplex PCR; TCRdb stores in-frame clones only, minus some. The data contain about 480,000 clones, 87% of them singletons. The source was peripheral blood, collected in a trial of Ad26.COV2.S vaccine versus placebo. This sequence originates from a person aged 18 to 59 who received the Ad26.COV2.S COVID-19 vaccine or a placebo. The rearrangement uses TRBV10-1 and TRBJ2-7; D perhaps matches TRBD2 (6 bases). In DNA, the CDR3 is TGCGCCAGCAGTCCCGCCCGACTAGACAGTGCCTTCTACGAGCAGTACTTC. This gives the protein CASSPARLDSAFYEQYF.